These T cell receptor beta chains were read from a single sample in a study of identical twins. In TCRdb, the 5' RACE reads were re-called with MiXCR into one record per CDR3 protein. The repertoire holds hundreds of thousands of distinct CDR3 sequences, roughly 7.1% seen once, with roughly 1.6% in the top ten. The data were also submitted as part of a second study, on yellow fever vaccine responses in identical twins.

The sample was PBMCs. The receptors come from a woman under 30 in good health. CDR3s include the opening cysteine and the closing phenylalanine or tryptophan. The D gene is left open where the match is weak. Clone size is shown for a subset of rows, as once, few, many or a class of expanded clone.

D,V,J,size,CDR3,DNA
NA,TRBV2,TRBJ2-3,few,CASRPALIRTDTQYF,TGTGCCAGCAGACCCGCCCTAATTCGCACAGATACGCAGTATTTT
TRBD2,TRBV9,TRBJ2-1,few,CASSHPGASGGPYNEQFF,TGTGCCAGCAGCCACCCAGGGGCTAGCGGGGGACCCTACAATGAGCAGTTCTTC
NA,TRBV28,TRBJ2-5,few,CASSSGDWRETQYF,TGTGCCAGCTCATCAGGGGACTGGAGGGAGACCCAGTACTTC
NA,TRBV12-3/TRBV12-4,TRBJ2-2,few,CASSSLIYGGELFF,TGTGCCAGCAGTTCTTTAATCTATGGCGGGGAGCTGTTTTTT
NA,TRBV20-1,TRBJ2-5,few,CSAPAEGETQYF,TGCAGTGCCCCGGCGGAGGGAGAGACCCAGTACTTC
NA,TRBV15,TRBJ2-1,few,CATSRVQTRRDEQFF,TGTGCCACCAGCAGAGTTCAGACGAGAAGGGATGAGCAGTTCTTC
NA,TRBV20-1,TRBJ1-1,NA,CSARDLEIMNTEAFF,TGCAGTGCTAGAGACCTCGAAATTATGAACACTGAAGCTTTCTTT
TRBD2,TRBV12-3/TRBV12-4,TRBJ2-1,many,CASSLAGAKNSEQFF,TGTGCCAGCAGTCTGGCGGGAGCCAAGAACAGTGAGCAGTTCTTC
NA,TRBV20-1,TRBJ2-5,many,CSAPQATARETQYF,TGCAGTGCTCCCCAAGCGACAGCCAGGGAGACCCAGTACTTC
NA,TRBV5-1,TRBJ2-2,many,CASSLRGGTYTGELFF,TGCGCCAGCAGCTTACGTGGGGGGACGTACACCGGGGAGCTGTTTTTT
TRBD2,TRBV18,TRBJ2-3,few,CASSPPRKLAVTTDTQYF,TGTGCCAGCTCACCACCGAGAAAGCTAGCGGTAACCACAGATACGCAGTATTTT
TRBD2,TRBV7-9,TRBJ2-5,few,CASSPGGLASQYF,TGTGCCAGCAGCCCAGGCGGACTAGCGTCACAGTACTTC